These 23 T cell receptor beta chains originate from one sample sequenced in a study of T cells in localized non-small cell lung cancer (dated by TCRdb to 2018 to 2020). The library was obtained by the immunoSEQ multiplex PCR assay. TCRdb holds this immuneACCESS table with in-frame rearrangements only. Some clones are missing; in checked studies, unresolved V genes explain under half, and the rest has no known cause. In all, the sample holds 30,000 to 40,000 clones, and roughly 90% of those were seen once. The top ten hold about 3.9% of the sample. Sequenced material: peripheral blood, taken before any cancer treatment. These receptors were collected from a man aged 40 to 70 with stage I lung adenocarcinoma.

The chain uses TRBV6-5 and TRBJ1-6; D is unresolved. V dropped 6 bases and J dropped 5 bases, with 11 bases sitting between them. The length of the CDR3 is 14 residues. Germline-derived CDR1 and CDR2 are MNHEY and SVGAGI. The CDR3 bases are TGTGCCAGCAGACTCCTTGGGAATAATTCACCCCTCCACTTT. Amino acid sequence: CASRLLGNNSPLHF.

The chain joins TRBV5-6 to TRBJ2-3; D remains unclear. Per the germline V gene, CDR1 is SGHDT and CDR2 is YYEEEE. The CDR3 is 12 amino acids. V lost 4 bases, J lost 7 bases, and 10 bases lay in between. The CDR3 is CASSAELYTQYF. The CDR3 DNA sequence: TGTGCCAGCAGCGCCGAGTTGTATACGCAGTATTTT.

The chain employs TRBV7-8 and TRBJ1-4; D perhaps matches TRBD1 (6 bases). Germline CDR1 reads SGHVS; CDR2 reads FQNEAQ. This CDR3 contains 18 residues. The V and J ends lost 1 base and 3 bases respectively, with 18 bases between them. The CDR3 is CASSLGWGHLEANEKLFF. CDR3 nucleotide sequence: TGTGCCAGCAGCTTAGGTTGGGGACATCTGGAGGCTAATGAAAAACTGTTTTTT.

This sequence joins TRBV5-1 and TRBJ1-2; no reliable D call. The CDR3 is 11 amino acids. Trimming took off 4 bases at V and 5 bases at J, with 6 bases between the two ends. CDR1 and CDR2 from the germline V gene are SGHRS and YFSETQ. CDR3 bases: TGCGCCAGCAGCGCGGAATATGGCTACACCTTC. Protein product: CASSAEYGYTF.

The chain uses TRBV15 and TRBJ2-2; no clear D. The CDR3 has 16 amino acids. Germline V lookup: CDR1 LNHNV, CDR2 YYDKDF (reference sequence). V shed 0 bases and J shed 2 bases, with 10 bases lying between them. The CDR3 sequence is CATSRDHRVNTGELFF. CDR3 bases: TGTGCCACCAGCAGAGATCATAGGGTCAACACCGGGGAGCTGTTTTTT. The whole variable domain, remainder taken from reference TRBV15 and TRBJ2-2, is DAMVIQNPRYQVTQFGKPVTLSCSQTLNHNVMYWYQQKSSQAPKLLFHYYDKDFNNEADTPDNFQSRRPNTSFCFLDIRSPGLGDTAMYLCATSRDHRVNTGELFFGEGSRLTVL.

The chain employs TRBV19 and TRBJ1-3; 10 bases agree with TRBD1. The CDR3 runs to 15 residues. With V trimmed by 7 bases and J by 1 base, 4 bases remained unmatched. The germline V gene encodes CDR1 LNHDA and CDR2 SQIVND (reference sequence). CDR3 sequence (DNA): TGTGCCAGTAACCCGGGACAGGGGTCTGGAAACACCATATATTTT. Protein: CASNPGQGSGNTIYF.

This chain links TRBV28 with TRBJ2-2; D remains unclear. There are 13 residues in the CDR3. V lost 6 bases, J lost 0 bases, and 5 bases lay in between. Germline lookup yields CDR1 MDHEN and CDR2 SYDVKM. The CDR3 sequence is CASSSPNTGELFF. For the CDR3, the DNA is TGTGCCAGCAGCTCTCCGAACACCGGGGAGCTGTTTTTT.

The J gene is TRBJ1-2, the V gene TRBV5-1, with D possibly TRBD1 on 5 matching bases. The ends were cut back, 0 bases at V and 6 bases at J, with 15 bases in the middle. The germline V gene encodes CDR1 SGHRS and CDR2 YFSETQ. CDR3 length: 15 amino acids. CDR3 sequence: CASSLGGLGADGYTF. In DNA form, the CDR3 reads TGCGCCAGCAGCTTGGGGGGCCTTGGGGCAGATGGCTACACCTTC.

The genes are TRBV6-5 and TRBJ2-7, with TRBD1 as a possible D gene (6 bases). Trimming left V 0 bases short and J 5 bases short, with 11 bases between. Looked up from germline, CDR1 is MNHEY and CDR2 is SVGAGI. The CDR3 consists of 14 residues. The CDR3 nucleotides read TGTGCCAGCAGTTACTCGGGACATCAGAACGAGCAGTACTTC. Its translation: CASSYSGHQNEQYF.

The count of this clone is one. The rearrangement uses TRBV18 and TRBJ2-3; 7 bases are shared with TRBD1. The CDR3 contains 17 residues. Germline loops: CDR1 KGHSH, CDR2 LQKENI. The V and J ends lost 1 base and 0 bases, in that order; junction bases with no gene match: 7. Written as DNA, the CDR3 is TGTGCCAGCTCACCACGAACGGGACAGCCTAGCACAGATACGCAGTATTTT. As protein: CASSPRTGQPSTDTQYF.

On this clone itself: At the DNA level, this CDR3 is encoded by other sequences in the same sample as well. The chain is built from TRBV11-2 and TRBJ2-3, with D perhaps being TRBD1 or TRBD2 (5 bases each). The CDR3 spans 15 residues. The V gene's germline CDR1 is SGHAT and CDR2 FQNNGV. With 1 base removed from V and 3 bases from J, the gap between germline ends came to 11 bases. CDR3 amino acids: CASSLGGVPTDTQYF. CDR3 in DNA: TGTGCCAGCAGCTTAGGAGGGGTTCCTACAGATACGCAGTATTTT.

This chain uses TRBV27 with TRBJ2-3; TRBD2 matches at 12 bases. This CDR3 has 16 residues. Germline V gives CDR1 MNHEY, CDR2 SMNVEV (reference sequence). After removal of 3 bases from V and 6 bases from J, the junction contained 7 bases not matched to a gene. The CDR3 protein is CASSLITSGGPDTQYF. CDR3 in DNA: TGTGCCAGCAGTTTGATAACTAGCGGGGGGCCTGATACGCAGTATTTT.

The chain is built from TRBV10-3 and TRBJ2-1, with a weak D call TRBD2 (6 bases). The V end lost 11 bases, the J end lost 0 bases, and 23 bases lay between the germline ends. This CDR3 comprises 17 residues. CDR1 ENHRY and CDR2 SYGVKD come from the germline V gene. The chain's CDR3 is CAAHGGPKESSYNEQFF. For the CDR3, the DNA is TGTGCCGCCCACGGGGGTCCGAAGGAAAGCTCCTACAATGAGCAGTTCTTC.

CDR3 residues: CASSLGTGNNSPLHF. CDR3 bases: TGTGCCAGCAGCTTAGGGACGGGGAATAATTCACCCCTCCACTTT. This chain connects TRBV7-6 to TRBJ1-6; D not certain. Germline V gene lookup returns CDR1 SGHVS and CDR2 FNYEAQ. This CDR3 has 15 residues. V was trimmed by 1 base and J by 5 bases, leaving 9 bases between them.

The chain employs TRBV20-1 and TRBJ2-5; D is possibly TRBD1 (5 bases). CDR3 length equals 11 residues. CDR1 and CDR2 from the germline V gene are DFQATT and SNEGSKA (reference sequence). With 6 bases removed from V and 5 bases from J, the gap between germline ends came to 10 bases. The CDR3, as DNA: TGCAGTGCCTTGGCAGGGGAGACCCAGTACTTC. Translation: CSALAGETQYF.

The CDR3 loop is CASRGDWGNTEAFF. The CDR3 nucleotides read TGTGCCAGTAGGGGGGACTGGGGGAACACTGAAGCTTTCTTT. The genes are TRBV19 and TRBJ1-1, with D possibly TRBD1 on 5 matching bases. Germline CDR1 reads LNHDA; CDR2 reads SQIVND (reference sequence). The CDR3 length is 14 residues. V was trimmed by 6 bases and J by 1 base, leaving 12 bases between them.

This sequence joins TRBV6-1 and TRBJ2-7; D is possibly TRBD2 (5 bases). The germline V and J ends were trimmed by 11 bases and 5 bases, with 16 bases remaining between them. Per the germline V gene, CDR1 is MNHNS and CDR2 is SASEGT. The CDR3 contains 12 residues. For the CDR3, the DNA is TGTGCCCATGGAGAGGGATCGGACGAGCAGTACTTC. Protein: CAHGEGSDEQYF.

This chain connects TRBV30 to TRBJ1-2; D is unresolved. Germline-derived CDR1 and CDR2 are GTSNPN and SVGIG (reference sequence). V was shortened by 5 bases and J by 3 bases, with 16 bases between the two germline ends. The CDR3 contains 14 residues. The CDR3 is CAWGREKGHYGYTF. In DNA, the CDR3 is TGTGCCTGGGGGAGAGAAAAAGGGCACTATGGCTACACCTTC. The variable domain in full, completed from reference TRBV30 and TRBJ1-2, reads SQTIHQWPATLVQPVGSPLSLECTVEGTSNPNLYWYRQAAGRGLQLLFYSVGIGQISSEVPQNLSASRPQDRQFILSSKKLLLSDSGFYLCAWGREKGHYGYTFGSGTRLTVV.

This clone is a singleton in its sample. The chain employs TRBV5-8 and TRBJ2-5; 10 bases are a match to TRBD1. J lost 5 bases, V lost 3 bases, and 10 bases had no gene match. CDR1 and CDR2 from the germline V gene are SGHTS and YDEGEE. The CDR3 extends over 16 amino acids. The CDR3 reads CASSSPPGQGLETQYF. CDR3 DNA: TGTGCCAGCAGCTCTCCTCCGGGACAGGGGTTGGAGACCCAGTACTTC.

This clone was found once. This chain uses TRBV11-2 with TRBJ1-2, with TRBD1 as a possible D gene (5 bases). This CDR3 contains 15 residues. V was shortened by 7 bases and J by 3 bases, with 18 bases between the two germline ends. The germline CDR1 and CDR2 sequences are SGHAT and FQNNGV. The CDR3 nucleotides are TGTGCCAGCACCAACTGGGACGGGTTTTACTATGGCTACACCTTC. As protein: CASTNWDGFYYGYTF. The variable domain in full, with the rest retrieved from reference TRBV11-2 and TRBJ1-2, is EAGVAQSPRYKIIEKRQSVAFWCNPISGHATLYWYQQILGQGPKLLIQFQNNGVVDDSQLPKDRFSAERLKGVDSTLKIQPAKLEDSAVYLCASTNWDGFYYGYTFGSGTRLTVV.

DNA for the CDR3: TGTGCCAGCACTGGGTTCGAGACCCAGTACTTC. Translating it yields CASTGFETQYF. V is TRBV2 and J is TRBJ2-5; D is uncertain. V was pared by 7 bases and J by 5 bases, with 8 bases between. CDR3 length: 11 residues. Germline V CDR1 and CDR2: SNHLY, FYNNEI.

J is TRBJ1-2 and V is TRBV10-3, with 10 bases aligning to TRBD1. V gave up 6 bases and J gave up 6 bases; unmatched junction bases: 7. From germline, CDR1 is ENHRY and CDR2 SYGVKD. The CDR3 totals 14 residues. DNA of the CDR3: TGTGCCATCAGCGGGACAGGGGAGTTAAATGGCTACACCTTC. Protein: CAISGTGELNGYTF.

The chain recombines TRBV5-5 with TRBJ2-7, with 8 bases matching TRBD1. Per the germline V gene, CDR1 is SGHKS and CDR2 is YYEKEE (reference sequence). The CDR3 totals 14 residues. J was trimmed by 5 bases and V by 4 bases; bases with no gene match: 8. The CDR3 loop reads CASSRAGGRDEQYF. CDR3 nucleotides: TGTGCCAGCAGCCGGGCAGGGGGCAGGGACGAGCAGTACTTC.